A single sample is the source of the 15 T cell receptor beta chains below, sequenced in a study of blood T cells in healthy people across ages. Through a sample-barcoded 5' primer and a J-beta primer mix, a second PCR was run for roughly 6 to 12 cycles. In TCRdb, the 5' RACE reads were re-called with MiXCR into one record per CDR3 protein. The sample yields more than 1 million distinct CDR3 sequences, roughly 45% seen once. Sequencing input: blood. The receptors here all came from a woman aged 55-70 years in good health.

This clonotype came up many times. This chain links TRBV7-2 with TRBJ2-7; D unclear. This CDR3 is 13 amino acids long. Germline CDR1 is SGHTA and CDR2 is FQGNSA. V was pared by 5 bases and J by 9 bases, with 17 bases between. CDR3 loop: CASSPNVRPGQYF. CDR3 nucleotides: TGTGCCAGCAGCCCTAATGTGCGCCCCGGGCAGTACTTC.

The chain couples TRBV7-8 to TRBJ1-2, with D tentatively TRBD1 (6 bases). The V and J ends lost 1 base and 4 bases respectively, with 10 bases between them. CDR1 and CDR2 from the germline V gene are SGHVS and FQNEAQ. There are 14 residues in the CDR3. The CDR3 sequence: CASSLGRGVYGYTF. The CDR3 DNA reads as TGTGCCAGCAGCTTAGGCAGGGGAGTCTATGGCTACACCTTC. The whole variable domain, filled in from reference TRBV7-8 and TRBJ1-2, reads GAGVSQSPRYKVAKRGQDVALRCDPISGHVSLFWYQQALGQGPEFLTYFQNEAQLDKSGLPSDRFFAERPEGSVSTLKIQRTQQEDSAVYLCASSLGRGVYGYTFGSGTRLTVV.

About this clonotype: One end of the junction fails to match germline, which may point to a read error. The CDR3 nucleotides are TGTGCCAGCAGCTCGGACTGGAGCCCAGATACACAGTATTTT. Its translation: CASSSDWSPDTQYF. The rearrangement links TRBV7-6 to TRBJ2-3; a weak D match, TRBD2 (5 bases). The CDR3 covers 14 residues. Germline CDR1 is SGHVS and CDR2 is FNYEAQ.

CDR3 sequence: CSVTRGYGYTF. CDR3 coding DNA: TGCAGCGTTACCCGGGGCTATGGCTACACCTTC. V and J are TRBV29-1 and TRBJ1-2; no clear D. Germline CDR1 and CDR2: SQVTM and ANQGSEA. The CDR3 contains 11 residues. Trimming removed 5 bases from V and 4 bases from J, with 8 bases in between.

The chain has TRBV3-1 and TRBJ2-1; possible D gene TRBD2, 6 bases. Germline lookup yields CDR1 LGHDT and CDR2 YNNKEL (reference sequence). The V and J ends lost 0 bases and 9 bases respectively, with 12 bases between them. This CDR3 spans 14 amino acids. The CDR3 bases are TGTGCCAGCAGCCAAGAAGGACTCGGGGGTGAGCAGTTCTTC. Protein: CASSQEGLGGEQFF.

The V and J genes are TRBV11-2 and TRBJ2-7; tentative D call: TRBD2 (6 bases). Per the germline V gene, CDR1 is SGHAT and CDR2 is FQNNGV. Trimming left V 5 bases short and J 5 bases short, with 13 bases between. The CDR3 is 13 amino acids. Here the CDR3 DNA reads TGTGCCAGCAGCGCGAGCGCGGGGAACGAGCAGTACTTC. Its translation: CASSASAGNEQYF.

A few counts support this clonotype. The chain combines TRBV24-1 with TRBJ1-2; 7 nucleotides agree with TRBD1. The CDR3 covers 13 residues. CDR1 is KGHDR, CDR2 SFDVKD, per germline. J lost 7 bases, V lost 12 bases, and 13 bases had no gene match. This CDR3 reads CARSRKGAFGYTF. The CDR3 region has the DNA TGTGCCCGCAGTCGCAAGGGGGCTTTTGGCTACACCTTC.

This clonotype appeared a few times. The genes are TRBV5-5 and TRBJ2-3, with TRBD2 matching 13 bases. The CDR3 runs to 19 residues. The V gene's germline CDR1 is SGHKS and CDR2 YYEKEE (reference sequence). J lost 0 bases, V lost 0 bases, and 7 bases had no gene match. The CDR3 DNA is TGTGCCAGCAGCTTGGTCGGACTAGCGGGGGCCTCTAGCACAGATACGCAGTATTTT. This translates into CASSLVGLAGASSTDTQYF.

The chain is built from TRBV10-3 and TRBJ2-7, with 7 bases identical to TRBD1. Germline V lookup: CDR1 ENHRY, CDR2 SYGVKD. The CDR3 length is 16 residues. The V gene end was trimmed by 4 bases and the J gene end by 2 bases; junction bases not matched to a gene: 11. CDR3 loop: CAISVEKGAVTYEQYF. The CDR3 coding sequence is TGTGCCATCAGTGTAGAAAAGGGGGCGGTTACCTACGAGCAGTACTTC.

The chain links TRBV24-1 to TRBJ1-2; D unclear. The germline gives CDR1 KGHDR, CDR2 SFDVKD. There are 14 residues in the CDR3. V lost 4 bases to trimming and J lost 4 bases, with 12 bases between them. Written as DNA, the CDR3 is TGTGCCACCAGTGAGACCCGGGCAGGCTATGGCTACACCTTC. As protein: CATSETRAGYGYTF.

This clonotype showed up just a few times. The genes are TRBV5-1 and TRBJ2-3; 12 nucleotides align to TRBD2. After removal of 0 bases from V and 2 bases from J, the junction contained 10 bases not matched to a gene. Germline-derived CDR1 and CDR2 are SGHRS and YFSETQ. CDR3 length: 19 amino acids. The CDR3 spells CASSLDMASGRELTDTQYF. The CDR3 coding sequence is TGCGCCAGCAGCTTGGATATGGCTAGCGGGAGGGAACTCACAGATACGCAGTATTTT.

This clonotype was seen at least ten times. This sequence joins TRBV10-3 and TRBJ2-1; maybe TRBD2 (5 bases). Between the trimmed V and J ends, which lost 3 bases and 1 base, there was a span of 10 bases. The CDR3 length is 15 residues. Germline assignment: CDR1 ENHRY and CDR2 SYGVKD. This CDR3 reads CAISDSGSSYNEQFF. CDR3 in DNA: TGTGCCATCAGTGATTCGGGAAGTTCCTACAATGAGCAGTTCTTC.

V usage is TRBV2 and J usage is TRBJ2-1, with 10 bases that match TRBD1. Losses at the gene ends were 2 bases for V and 6 bases for J; bases not matched to a gene: 19. The CDR3 has 20 amino acids. From germline, CDR1 is SNHLY and CDR2 FYNNEI. CDR3 in amino acids: CASSEMVMTGGYESANEQFF. The CDR3 region has the DNA TGTGCCAGCAGTGAAATGGTCATGACAGGGGGCTACGAATCGGCCAATGAGCAGTTCTTC.

V is TRBV29-1 and J is TRBJ1-2; 7 positions match TRBD1. V trimming: 4 bases; J trimming: 7 bases; junction bases outside the gene matches: 18. Germline V CDR1 and CDR2: SQVTM, ANQGSEA. This CDR3 spans 16 amino acids. CDR3 sequence reads: CSVGFGTALRGSGYTF. The CDR3, as DNA: TGCAGCGTTGGTTTCGGGACAGCCCTACGTGGAAGTGGCTACACCTTC.

The CDR3 region is CASQTGGVQYF. CDR3 sequence (DNA): TGTGCCTCCCAAACAGGGGGAGTTCAGTACTTC. The rearrangement joins TRBV7-9 to TRBJ2-4; 8 bases agree with TRBD1. Germline assignment: CDR1 SEHNR and CDR2 FQNEAQ (reference sequence). Trimming took 11 bases from V and 11 from J; bases not matched to a gene: 8. The CDR3 contains 11 residues.